This T cell receptor (beta chain) was identified during a study of shared clonotypes between healthy human individuals. Study conclusions and caveats: Richness estimates generally favored naive over memory subsets. All-four-donor shared clonotypes had higher generation probabilities than non-shared clonotypes did. Some naive CD4 clonotypes, roughly 4.7%, turned up in common across several donors. In the sorted subsets, rarefaction showed sequencing was incomplete despite large depth.

A note on this clone: Its antigen is currently unknown.

Looked up from germline, CDR1 is MDHEN and CDR2 is SYDVKM. V was shortened by 7 bases and J by 8 bases, with 18 bases between the two germline ends. CDR3 length: 14 residues. The protocol was immunoSEQ multiplex PCR, while the TCRdb copy is restricted to in-frame clones and leaves out a portion. The sample holds some 800,000 clones; roughly 92% are singletons and the top ten take approximately 25%. CD45RO-negative, CCR7-selected cells formed the naive CD8 fraction, which excluded terminally differentiated effector memory CD45RA+ cells. This receptor was taken from a man aged 30-40 years in good health. Sequences were obtained from naive CD8+ T cells sorted from blood. The J gene is TRBJ2-1, the V gene TRBV28; TRBD2 might be the D (5 bases). CDR3 nucleotides: TGTGCCAGCACCCCAACCGGGGTGAGGGATGAGCAGTTCTTC. Encoded protein: CASTPTGVRDEQFF.